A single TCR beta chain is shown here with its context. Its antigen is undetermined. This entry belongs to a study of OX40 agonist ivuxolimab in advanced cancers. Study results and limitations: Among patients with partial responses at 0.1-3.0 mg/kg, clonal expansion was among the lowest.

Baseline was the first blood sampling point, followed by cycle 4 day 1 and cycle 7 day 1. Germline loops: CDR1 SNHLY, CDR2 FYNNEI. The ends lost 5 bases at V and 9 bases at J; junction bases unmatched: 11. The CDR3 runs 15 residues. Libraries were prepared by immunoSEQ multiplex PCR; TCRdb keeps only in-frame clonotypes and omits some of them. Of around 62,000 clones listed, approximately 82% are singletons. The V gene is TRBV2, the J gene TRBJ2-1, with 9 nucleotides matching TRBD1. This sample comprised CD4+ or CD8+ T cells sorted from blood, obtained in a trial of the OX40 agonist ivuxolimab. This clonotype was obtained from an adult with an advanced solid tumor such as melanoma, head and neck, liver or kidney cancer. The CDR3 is CASSLYPGQGAEQFF. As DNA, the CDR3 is TGTGCCAGCAGTCTCTACCCGGGACAGGGAGCTGAGCAGTTCTTC.